Listed here are 9 T cell receptor beta chains from one sample, sequenced in a study of tumor-infiltrating lymphocytes in localized non-small cell lung cancer. The assay was immunoSEQ multiplex PCR, and TCRdb's table has in-frame clones only and misses some. The data hold 15,000 to 20,000 clones, with over 70% observed a single time. Sequences were obtained from lung tumor tissue. All receptors derive from a human donor with non-small cell lung cancer.

The chain carries TRBV13 and TRBJ2-7; 10 positions match TRBD1. Germline lookup yields CDR1 PRHDT and CDR2 FYEKMQ (reference sequence). With V trimmed by 7 bases and J by 7 bases, 7 bases remained unmatched. The CDR3 consists of 13 residues. The CDR3 here is CASTRQGANEQYF. The CDR3 DNA sequence: TGTGCCAGCACTCGACAGGGGGCTAATGAGCAGTACTTC. Full variable domain (remainder filled in from reference TRBV13 and TRBJ2-7): AAGVIQSPRHLIKEKRETATLKCYPIPRHDTVYWYQQGPGQDPQFLISFYEKMQSDKGSIPDRFSAQQFSDYHSELNMSSLELGDSALYFCASTRQGANEQYFGPGTRLTVT.

J is TRBJ2-7 and V is TRBV11-2, with D possibly matching TRBD1 (6 bases). The CDR3 covers 15 residues. Deletions cut 0 bases from V and 3 bases from J, with 12 bases between. Germline-derived CDR1 and CDR2 are SGHAT and FQNNGV. CDR3 sequence: CASSLDPGTNYEQYF. The CDR3 nucleotides are TGTGCCAGCAGCTTAGATCCCGGGACAAACTACGAGCAGTACTTC.

The rearrangement joins TRBV7-2 to TRBJ2-1; no definite D call. Trimming stripped 4 bases from V and 0 bases from J, with 10 bases between. This CDR3 contains 15 residues. Germline-derived CDR1 and CDR2 are SGHTA and FQGNSA. The CDR3 loop reads CASSSDPSSYNEQFF. The CDR3 region has the DNA TGTGCCAGCAGCTCCGACCCGAGCTCCTACAATGAGCAGTTCTTC.

The rearrangement joins TRBV10-2 to TRBJ2-5, with D perhaps being TRBD1 or TRBD2 (5 bases each). V was clipped by 8 bases and J by 5 bases, with 12 bases between them. CDR1 and CDR2 from the germline V gene are WSHSY and SAAADI. There are 12 residues in the CDR3. The CDR3 DNA follows: TGCGCCAGCGCACTAGGGACGGAGACCCAGTACTTC. Protein sequence: CASALGTETQYF.

The chain recombines TRBV5-4 with TRBJ2-7; 9 positions match TRBD2. J was trimmed by 1 base and V by 4 bases; bases with no gene match: 6. This CDR3 spans 15 amino acids. CDR1 and CDR2 (germline): SGHNT, YYREEE (reference sequence). As DNA, the CDR3 is TGTGCCAGCAGCCAAGAGCGGGGGGATTCCTACGAGCAGTACTTC. Residues: CASSQERGDSYEQYF.

This clone is deemed medium-sized. The chain uses TRBV7-2 and TRBJ1-1; D not resolved. The CDR3 is 15 residues long. V lost 2 bases and J lost 3, with 13 bases in between. The germline V gene encodes CDR1 SGHTA and CDR2 FQGNSA. Here the CDR3 DNA reads TGTGCCAGCAGCTTAATAGTCCTCGGGGACACTGAAGCTTTCTTT. Translation gives CASSLIVLGDTEAFF.

The J gene is TRBJ2-2, the V gene TRBV7-2; TRBD2 agrees at 7 bases. Germline V gives CDR1 SGHTA, CDR2 FQGNSA. The length of the CDR3 is 22 residues. J was trimmed by 4 bases and V by 0 bases; bases with no gene match: 23. For the CDR3, the DNA is TGTGCCAGCAGCTTAGCGAGGGCGTCGTCTTGGTCATCCGGCGGGGGCACCGGGGAGCTGTTTTTT. Amino acids: CASSLARASSWSSGGGTGELFF.

The chain couples TRBV5-5 to TRBJ2-1; D is unresolved. Germline V gives CDR1 SGHKS, CDR2 YYEKEE (reference sequence). The V gene lost 0 bases and the J gene lost 14 bases, with 6 bases spanning the gap. The CDR3 length is 10 residues. The chain's CDR3 is CASSLESEFF. CDR3 coding DNA: TGTGCCAGCAGCTTGGAAAGTGAGTTCTTC.

The gene calls are TRBV10-3 and TRBJ2-2; D may be TRBD1 or TRBD2 (5 bases each). The ends were cut back, 6 bases at V and 6 bases at J, with 5 bases in the middle. This CDR3 comprises 11 residues. The germline V gene encodes CDR1 ENHRY and CDR2 SYGVKD. The CDR3 sequence is CAIRGAGELFF. CDR3 DNA sequence: TGTGCCATCAGGGGGGCCGGGGAGCTGTTTTTT.